This TCR beta chain stems from a study of control samples from healthy donors and cancer patients. Produced via immunoSEQ multiplex PCR; TCRdb's table is partial and in-frame only. The table includes about 49,000 clones, around 85% detected once. CDR1 and CDR2 from the germline V gene are LNHNV and YYDKDF (reference sequence). Between the trimmed V and J ends, which lost 0 bases and 7 bases, there was a span of 6 bases. This CDR3 is 12 amino acids long. The receptor was isolated from a woman in her fifties or sixties with lung cancer. Sequencing was carried out using PBMCs. The V call is TRBV15, the J call TRBJ2-5, with TRBD2 as a possible D gene (5 bases). DNA for the CDR3: TGTGCCACCAGCAGAGATGGGAGGACCCAGTACTTC. The encoded protein is CATSRDGRTQYF.